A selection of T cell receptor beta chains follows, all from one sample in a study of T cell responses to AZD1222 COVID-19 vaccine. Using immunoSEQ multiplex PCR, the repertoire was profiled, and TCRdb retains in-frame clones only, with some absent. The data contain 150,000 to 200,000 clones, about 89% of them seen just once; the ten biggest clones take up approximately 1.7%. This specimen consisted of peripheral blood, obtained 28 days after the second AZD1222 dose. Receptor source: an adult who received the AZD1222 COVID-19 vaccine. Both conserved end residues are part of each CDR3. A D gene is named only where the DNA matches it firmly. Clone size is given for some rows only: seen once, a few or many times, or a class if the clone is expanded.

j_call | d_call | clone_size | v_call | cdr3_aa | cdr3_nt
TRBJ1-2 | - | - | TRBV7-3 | CASSLDPGESDGYTF | TGTGCCAGCAGCTTAGACCCAGGGGAATCGGATGGCTACACCTTC
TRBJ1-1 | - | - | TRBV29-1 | CSVEPTREGKAFF | TGCAGCGTTGAACCGACGAGGGAAGGGAAAGCTTTCTTT
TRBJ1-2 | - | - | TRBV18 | CASSPIGTGITNHYGYTF | TGTGCCAGCTCACCGATAGGGACGGGAATCACTAACCACTATGGCTACACCTTC
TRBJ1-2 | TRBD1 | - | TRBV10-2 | CASSDPTGGSHGYTF | TGCGCCAGCAGTGATCCGACAGGGGGCTCCCATGGCTACACCTTC
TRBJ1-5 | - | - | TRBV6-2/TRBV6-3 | CASSRRGPQHF | TGTGCCAGCAGTCGACGAGGGCCCCAGCATTTT
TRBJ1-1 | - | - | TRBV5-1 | CASSYFQNTEAFF | TGCGCCAGCAGCTACTTTCAGAACACTGAAGCTTTCTTT
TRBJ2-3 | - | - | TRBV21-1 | CASSKWLGRGTDTQYF | TGTGCCAGCAGCAAATGGTTGGGACGGGGCACAGATACGCAGTATTTT
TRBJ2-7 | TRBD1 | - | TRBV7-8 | CASSSRQGSIGIGSYEQYF | TGTGCCAGCAGCTCACGACAGGGAAGTATCGGAATAGGATCCTACGAGCAGTACTTC
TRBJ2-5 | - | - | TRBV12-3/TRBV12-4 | CASSRQEQETQYF | TGTGCCAGCAGTAGACAGGAGCAAGAGACCCAGTACTTC
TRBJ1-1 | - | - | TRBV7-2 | CASSGSRGNTEAFF | TGTGCCAGCAGCGGAAGCAGGGGGAACACTGAAGCTTTCTTT
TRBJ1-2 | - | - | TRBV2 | CASTGGGQGGYTF | TGTGCCAGCACCGGAGGGGGGCAAGGGGGCTACACCTTC
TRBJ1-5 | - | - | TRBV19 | CASSGRSSNQPQHF | TGTGCCAGTAGTGGCAGGTCAAGCAATCAGCCCCAGCATTTT
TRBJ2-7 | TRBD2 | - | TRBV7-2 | CASSLVAGGLEQYF | TGTGCCAGCAGCTTAGTAGCGGGGGGGCTTGAGCAGTACTTC
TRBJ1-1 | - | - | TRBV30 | CAWSPPGPEAFF | TGTGCCTGGAGTCCTCCAGGGCCTGAAGCTTTCTTT
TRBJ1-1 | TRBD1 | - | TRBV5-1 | CASSLLGQGASTEAFF | TGCGCCAGCAGCTTGTTGGGACAGGGGGCCAGCACTGAAGCTTTCTTT
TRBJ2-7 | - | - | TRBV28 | CASTSSSYEQYF | TGTGCCAGCACCTCAAGCTCCTACGAGCAGTACTTC
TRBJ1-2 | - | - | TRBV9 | CASSVEYNLPDGYTF | TGTGCCAGCAGCGTAGAGTACAATCTACCGGATGGCTACACCTTC
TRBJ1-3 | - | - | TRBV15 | CATSSSFIPGNTIYF | TGTGCCACCAGCAGTTCCTTTATCCCTGGAAACACCATATATTTT
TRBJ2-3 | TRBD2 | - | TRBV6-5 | CASKGLAGADTQYF | TGTGCCAGCAAGGGGCTAGCGGGGGCAGATACGCAGTATTTT
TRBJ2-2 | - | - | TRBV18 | CASSPPAGELFF | TGTGCCAGCTCACCACCGGCCGGGGAGCTGTTTTTT
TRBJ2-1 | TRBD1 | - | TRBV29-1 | CSVHQDRGGNEQFF | TGCAGCGTTCATCAGGACAGGGGTGGCAATGAGCAGTTCTTC
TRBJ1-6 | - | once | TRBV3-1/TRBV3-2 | CASSNFPSGGGSPLHF | TGTGCCAGCAGCAATTTCCCCTCGGGGGGAGGCTCACCCCTCCACTTT
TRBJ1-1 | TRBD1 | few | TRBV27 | CASGDRGWNTEAFF | TGTGCCAGCGGAGACAGGGGATGGAACACTGAAGCTTTCTTT
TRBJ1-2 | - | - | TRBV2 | CASKGANYGYTF | TGTGCCAGCAAGGGGGCTAACTATGGCTACACCTTC
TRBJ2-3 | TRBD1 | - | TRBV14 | CASSLFRGQDTQYF | TGTGCCAGCAGCTTGTTCAGGGGGCAGGATACGCAGTATTTT
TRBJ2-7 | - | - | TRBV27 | CASSQGGEQYF | TGTGCCAGCTCCCAGGGAGGCGAGCAGTACTTC
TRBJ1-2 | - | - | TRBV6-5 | CASSYSRGTRNYGYTF | TGTGCCAGCAGTTACTCGCGAGGGACCCGAAACTATGGCTACACCTTC
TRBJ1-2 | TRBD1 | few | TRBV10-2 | CASKKGTGDRSGYTF | TGCGCCAGCAAAAAGGGGACAGGGGATAGGTCGGGCTACACCTTC
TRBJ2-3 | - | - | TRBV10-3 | CAIRRDTSTDTQYF | TGTGCCATCAGGCGGGATACTAGCACAGATACGCAGTATTTT
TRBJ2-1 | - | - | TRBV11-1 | CASSEFVSDPRNEQFF | TGTGCCAGCAGTGAATTCGTTAGTGACCCTCGCAATGAGCAGTTCTTC
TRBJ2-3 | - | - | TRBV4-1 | CASSQDRLAPDTQYF | TGCGCCAGCAGCCAAGATAGGCTAGCCCCAGATACGCAGTATTTT
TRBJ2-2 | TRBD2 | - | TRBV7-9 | CASSPGLAGVRTGELFF | TGTGCCAGCAGCCCGGGACTAGCGGGAGTTCGGACCGGGGAGCTGTTTTTT
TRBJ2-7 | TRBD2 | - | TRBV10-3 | CAISESELAASYEQYF | TGTGCCATCAGTGAGTCGGAACTAGCGGCCTCCTACGAGCAGTACTTC
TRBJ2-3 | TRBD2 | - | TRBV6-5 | CASSLSSGSPDTQYF | TGTGCCAGCAGCCTGTCTAGCGGGAGTCCAGATACGCAGTATTTT
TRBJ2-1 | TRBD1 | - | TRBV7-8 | CASSLAFSGQVGDEQFF | TGTGCCAGCAGCTTAGCGTTCTCGGGACAGGTTGGTGATGAGCAGTTCTTC
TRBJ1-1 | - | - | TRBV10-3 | CAIRGNTEAFF | TGTGCCATCAGGGGAAACACTGAAGCTTTCTTT
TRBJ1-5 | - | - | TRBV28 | CASTLVGLKGQPQHF | TGTGCCAGCACTCTAGTGGGCCTCAAGGGGCAGCCCCAGCATTTT
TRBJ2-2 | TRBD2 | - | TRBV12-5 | CASGSPGLANTGELFF | TGTGCTAGTGGTTCCCCGGGACTAGCGAACACCGGGGAGCTGTTTTTT
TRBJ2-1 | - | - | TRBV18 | CASSQGDLPYNEQFF | TGTGCCAGCTCACAGGGCGACCTACCCTACAATGAGCAGTTCTTC
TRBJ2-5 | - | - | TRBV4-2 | CASSQGRWGPQETQYF | TGTGCCAGCAGCCAAGGCCGATGGGGACCCCAAGAGACCCAGTACTTC
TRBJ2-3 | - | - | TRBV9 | CASNRGTSTDTQYF | TGTGCCAGCAATCGCGGTACTAGCACAGATACGCAGTATTTT
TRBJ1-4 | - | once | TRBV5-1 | CASSLRRPATNEKLFF | TGCGCCAGCAGCCTGAGACGCCCCGCAACTAATGAAAAACTGTTTTTT
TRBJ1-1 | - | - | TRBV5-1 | CASQRLGGNTEAFF | TGCGCCAGCCAAAGGTTGGGAGGGAACACTGAAGCTTTCTTT